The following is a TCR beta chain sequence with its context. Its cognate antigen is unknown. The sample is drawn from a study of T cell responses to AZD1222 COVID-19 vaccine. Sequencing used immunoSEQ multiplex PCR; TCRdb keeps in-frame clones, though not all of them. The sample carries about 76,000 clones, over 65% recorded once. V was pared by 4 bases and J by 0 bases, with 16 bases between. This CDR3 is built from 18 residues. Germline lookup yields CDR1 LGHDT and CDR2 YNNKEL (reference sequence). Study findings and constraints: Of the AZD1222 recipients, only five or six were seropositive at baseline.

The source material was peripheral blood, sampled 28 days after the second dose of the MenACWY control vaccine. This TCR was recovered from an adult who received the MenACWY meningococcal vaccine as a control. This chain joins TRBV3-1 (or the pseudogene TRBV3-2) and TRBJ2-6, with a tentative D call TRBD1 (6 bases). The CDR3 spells CASSPFARGSSGANVLTF. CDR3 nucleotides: TGTGCCAGCAGCCCCTTTGCCAGGGGAAGCTCTGGGGCCAACGTCCTGACTTTC.